Each of the 23 T cell receptor beta chains below was sequenced from the same sample in a study of cytomegalovirus exposure and HLA in healthy donors. PCR amplification relied on 60 Vbeta primers (plus 13 Jbeta primers). TCRdb keeps only in-frame clones here, not all; method: immunoSEQ multiplex PCR. This table has roughly 61,000 clones, around 89% appearing once. Sequenced sample: PBMCs. All receptors derive from a man aged 30 to 39 in good health and CMV-seropositive.

The gene calls are TRBV30 and TRBJ2-2, with D possibly being TRBD2 (5 bases). Germline CDR1 is GTSNPN and CDR2 is SVGIG (reference sequence). Trimming took 8 bases from V and 4 from J, leaving 17 bases between them. The CDR3 is made up of 14 amino acids. CDR3 region: CAISWESGTGELFF. The CDR3 DNA reads TGTGCCATTTCGTGGGAGTCGGGCACCGGGGAGCTGTTTTTT.

This chain links TRBV6-5 with TRBJ2-7, with a possible D match to TRBD1 (6 bases). The V end lost 7 bases, the J end lost 3 bases, and 13 bases lay between the germline ends. Germline CDR1 reads MNHEY; CDR2 reads SVGAGI. There are 13 residues in the CDR3. For the CDR3, the DNA is TGTGCCAGCACCCGGGACACATTCTACGAGCAGTACTTC. This translates into CASTRDTFYEQYF.

This rearrangement joins TRBV19 to TRBJ1-1; 8 bases fit TRBD1. Germline assignment: CDR1 LNHDA and CDR2 SQIVND (reference sequence). The CDR3 consists of 12 residues. V lost 6 bases to trimming and J lost 7 bases; unmatched junction nucleotides: 4. CDR3 region: CASSRGTGEAFF. CDR3 in DNA: TGTGCCAGTAGCCGGGGGACAGGTGAAGCTTTCTTT.

The rearrangement links TRBV25-1 to TRBJ2-5; D possibly corresponds to TRBD1 (5 bases). The length of the CDR3 is 15 residues. Trimming took off 4 bases at V and 5 bases at J, with 17 bases between the two ends. CDR1 and CDR2 (germline): MGHDK, SYGVNS. The CDR3 DNA sequence: TGTGCCAGCAGTGCAAGGGTAGGGGTAGGCGAGACCCAGTACTTC. Translation gives CASSARVGVGETQYF.

Of note for this clone: The germline gene is not matched at one end of the junction; a read error may be the cause. The V call is TRBV18, the J call TRBJ2-7, with 9 positions matching TRBD2. Germline CDR1 reads KGHSH; CDR2 reads LQKENI. The CDR3 spans 19 residues. The CDR3 bases are TGTGCCAGCTCCCCACGACAGGCTGGCGCGGGAGGGGTGCCCTACGAGCAGTACTTC. Translation gives CASSPRQAGAGGVPYEQYF.

This chain uses TRBV9 with TRBJ2-1, with TRBD1 matching 9 bases. The CDR3 has 15 amino acids. Germline CDR1 and CDR2: SGDLS and YYNGEE. The junction had 5 bases not matched to a gene; V was cut back by 2 bases and J by 5 bases. CDR3 amino acids: CASSVGTGHNNEQFF. DNA for the CDR3: TGTGCCAGCAGCGTGGGGACAGGGCACAACAATGAGCAGTTCTTC. The full variable domain, with the rest looked up from reference TRBV9 and TRBJ2-1, is DSGVTQTPKHLITATGQRVTLRCSPRSGDLSVYWYQQSLDQGLQFLIQYYNGEERAKGNILERFSAQQFPDLHSELNLSSLELGDSALYFCASSVGTGHNNEQFFGPGTRLTVL.

The chain has TRBV5-1 and TRBJ1-2, with 7 bases that match TRBD1. Germline CDR1 is SGHRS and CDR2 is YFSETQ. This CDR3 contains 14 residues. The junction had 14 bases not matched to a gene; V was cut back by 1 base and J by 14 bases. The CDR3 loop is CASSLIRGSSPVTF. The CDR3 DNA follows: TGCGCCAGCAGCTTGATCAGGGGGAGCAGCCCGGTTACCTTC.

This chain connects TRBV30 to TRBJ2-5; D ambiguous. Germline V gene data show CDR1 as GTSNPN and CDR2 as SVGIG (reference sequence). Between the trimmed V and J ends, which lost 0 bases and 0 bases, there was a span of 5 bases. CDR3 length equals 13 residues. CDR3 sequence (DNA): TGTGCCTGGAGTGTGAGCTACCAAGAGACCCAGTACTTC. Its translation: CAWSVSYQETQYF.

The rearrangement joins TRBV6-5 to TRBJ1-1, with a possible D match to TRBD1 (5 bases). CDR1 and CDR2 (germline): MNHEY, SVGAGI. Trimming removed 6 bases from V and 1 base from J, with 9 bases in between. This CDR3 contains 13 residues. The CDR3 loop is CASRRGENTEAFF. The DNA of the CDR3 is TGTGCCAGCAGGCGGGGGGAGAACACTGAAGCTTTCTTT.

The gene calls are TRBV11-2 and TRBJ2-7; TRBD2 matches at 7 bases. The trim removed 5 bases at V and 0 bases at J, leaving 7 bases unmatched. Germline V gene lookup returns CDR1 SGHAT and CDR2 FQNNGV. The CDR3 covers 15 residues. In DNA form, the CDR3 reads TGTGCCAGCAGCGTAATCTCTAGCGGCTCCTACGAGCAGTACTTC. It specifies CASSVISSGSYEQYF.

This clone was seen a few times. Other DNA sequences within the sample encode an identical CDR3. The chain is built from TRBV5-8 and TRBJ2-7; 7 bases fit TRBD2. Germline V gives CDR1 SGHTS, CDR2 YDEGEE. The CDR3 consists of 13 residues. V gave up 4 bases and J gave up 5 bases; unmatched junction bases: 6. In nucleotides, the CDR3 is TGTGCCAGCAGCACCACTAGCGAACACGAGCAGTACTTC. It specifies CASSTTSEHEQYF.

V is TRBV5-1 and J is TRBJ2-5; 9 nucleotides align to TRBD1. Germline-derived CDR1 and CDR2 are SGHRS and YFSETQ. The junction had 7 bases not matched to a gene; V was cut back by 4 bases and J by 9 bases. CDR3 length equals 13 residues. The CDR3 coding sequence is TGCGCCAGCAGCGCCCGACAGGGGGAGCCCCAGTACTTC. This translates into CASSARQGEPQYF.

V and J are TRBV30 and TRBJ1-4, with D tentatively TRBD1 (6 bases). The CDR3 extends over 15 amino acids. CDR1 GTSNPN and CDR2 SVGIG come from the germline V gene (reference sequence). V lost 3 bases, J lost 5 bases, and 16 bases lay in between. CDR3 sequence (DNA): TGTGCCTGGAGCGTACAAACAGGGTCGAATGAAAAACTGTTTTTT. Translation: CAWSVQTGSNEKLFF.

This clone turned up a few times. The chain carries TRBV5-1 and TRBJ1-4, with 7 bases fitting TRBD1. Germline CDR1 is SGHRS and CDR2 is YFSETQ. This CDR3 is built from 13 residues. J was trimmed by 8 bases and V by 4 bases; bases with no gene match: 5. The CDR3 coding sequence is TGCGCCAGCAGCCCCGGGACAGCAGAAAAACTGTTTTTT. Amino acids: CASSPGTAEKLFF. Drawing the rest from reference TRBV5-1 and TRBJ1-4, the complete variable domain is KAGVTQTPRYLIKTRGQQVTLSCSPISGHRSVSWYQQTPGQGLQFLFEYFSETQRNKGNFPGRFSGRQFSNSRSEMNVSTLELGDSALYLCASSPGTAEKLFFGSGTQLSVL.

The chain combines TRBV2 with TRBJ1-2; 11 bases match TRBD1. Germline CDR1 reads SNHLY; CDR2 reads FYNNEI. The V gene end was trimmed by 4 bases and the J gene end by 7 bases; junction bases not matched to a gene: 5. The CDR3 has 14 amino acids. The CDR3 sequence is CASSVGQGARGYTF. CDR3 coding DNA: TGTGCCAGCAGTGTCGGACAGGGGGCTCGTGGCTACACCTTC.

The chain joins TRBV9 to TRBJ2-3; the D gene is possibly TRBD2 (6 bases). Germline V lookup: CDR1 SGDLS, CDR2 YYNGEE. The CDR3 loop spans 16 amino acids. Trimming took 0 bases from V and 1 from J, leaving 12 bases between them. The CDR3 nucleotides read TGTGCCAGCAGCGTAGCACGGGAGAGGGGCACAGATACGCAGTATTTT. Translated: CASSVARERGTDTQYF. Filled out from reference TRBV9 and TRBJ2-3, the complete variable domain reads DSGVTQTPKHLITATGQRVTLRCSPRSGDLSVYWYQQSLDQGLQFLIQYYNGEERAKGNILERFSAQQFPDLHSELNLSSLELGDSALYFCASSVARERGTDTQYFGPGTRLTVL.

CDR3 region: CASSLPRTSGGTGELFF. For the CDR3, the DNA is TGTGCCAGCAGCTTACCCAGGACTAGCGGAGGGACCGGGGAGCTGTTTTTT. The chain recombines TRBV7-2 with TRBJ2-2; 10 nucleotides align to TRBD2. Germline V gene data show CDR1 as SGHTA and CDR2 as FQGNSA. The J segment lost 5 bases and the V segment lost 2 bases, leaving 8 bases of the junction unmatched. The CDR3 spans 17 residues.

The chain combines TRBV4-2 with TRBJ2-3; 7 bases match TRBD1. The CDR3 consists of 16 residues. The ends lost 1 base at V and 6 bases at J; junction bases unmatched: 10. Germline CDR1 LGHNA, CDR2 YNFKEQ. CDR3 nucleotide sequence: TGTGCCAGCAGCCAAGTCCGGACAGGCGTCTCGGATACGCAGTATTTT. Protein sequence: CASSQVRTGVSDTQYF.

In its sample, this clone was seen once. This chain uses TRBV7-8 with TRBJ1-2; 12 bases fit TRBD1. With V trimmed by 7 bases and J by 3 bases, 12 bases remained unmatched. This CDR3 comprises 17 residues. The germline V gene encodes CDR1 SGHVS and CDR2 FQNEAQ. In nucleotides, the CDR3 is TGTGCCAGCAATGTCCAGTCCCGGGACAGGGGGCACTATGGCTACACCTTC. It encodes CASNVQSRDRGHYGYTF.

The J gene is TRBJ2-7, the V gene TRBV27; TRBD1 might be the D (6 bases). CDR1 MNHEY and CDR2 SMNVEV come from the germline V gene (reference sequence). The CDR3 has 14 amino acids. Trimming pared 4 bases from V and 3 bases from J, leaving 13 bases between. The CDR3 DNA reads TGTGCCAGCAGTTCCAGGGGTCAAGGCTACGAGCAGTACTTC. This translates into CASSSRGQGYEQYF.

The chain joins TRBV30 to TRBJ2-1, with D unresolved. The CDR3 has 13 residues. Germline V gene sequence: CDR1 GTSNPN, CDR2 SVGIG (reference sequence). The V end was cut by 4 bases, the J end by 2 bases, with 9 bases between. The CDR3 region is CAWKAEAYNEQFF. The CDR3 DNA reads as TGTGCCTGGAAGGCAGAGGCCTACAATGAGCAGTTCTTC.

V and J are TRBV4-1 and TRBJ2-7, with TRBD1 as a possible D gene (6 bases). From germline, CDR1 is MGHRA and CDR2 YSYEKL. Trimming shortened V by 2 bases and J by 2 bases, and 10 bases separated the two germline ends. The CDR3 is 14 amino acids. The CDR3 reads CASSQRDITYEQYF. The CDR3 nucleotides are TGCGCCAGCAGCCAAAGGGACATCACCTACGAGCAGTACTTC.

J is TRBJ2-7 and V is TRBV18, with no clear D. Trimming pared 1 base from V and 1 base from J, leaving 8 bases between. Germline CDR1 reads KGHSH; CDR2 reads LQKENI. The CDR3 is made up of 14 amino acids. The CDR3 DNA reads as TGTGCCAGCTCACCACGGGCCGGATCCTACGAGCAGTACTTC. Encoded protein: CASSPRAGSYEQYF. The full variable domain, in which reference TRBV18 and TRBJ2-7 provide the parts outside the CDR3, is NAGVMQNPRHLVRRRGQEARLRCSPMKGHSHVYWYRQLPEEGLKFMVYLQKENIIDESGMPKERFSAEFPKEGPSILRIQQVVRGDSAAYFCASSPRAGSYEQYFGPGTRLTVT.